One and the same sample provided the 6 T cell receptor beta chains below, sequenced in a study of cytotoxic CD8 clonotypes in ibrutinib-treated CLL. Generated by immunoSEQ multiplex PCR, the TCRdb table keeps only in-frame clones and is missing some. Of over 100,000 clones in the sample, around 85% were seen once. Source: PBMCs, taken after 24 months of ibrutinib treatment. The receptor source for this set is a human donor with chronic lymphocytic leukemia.

V gene TRBV28 combines with J gene TRBJ2-5; D assignment may be TRBD1 or TRBD2 (6 bases each). Germline-derived CDR1 and CDR2 are MDHEN and SYDVKM. The CDR3 extends over 14 amino acids. Trimming took 7 bases from V and 6 from J, leaving 18 bases between them. In nucleotides, the CDR3 is TGTGCCAGCACCAAGAGGGGGGTTGTAAAGACCCAGTACTTC. Translating it yields CASTKRGVVKTQYF. The variable domain in full, completed from reference TRBV28 and TRBJ2-5, reads DVKVTQSSRYLVKRTGEKVFLECVQDMDHENMFWYRQDPGLGLRLIYFSYDVKMKEKGDIPEGYSVSREKKERFSLILESASTNQTSMYLCASTKRGVVKTQYFGPGTRLLVL.

The V gene is TRBV28, the J gene TRBJ1-6; no clear D gene. CDR1 MDHEN and CDR2 SYDVKM come from the germline V gene. The CDR3 sequence is 15 residues long. The V end lost 3 bases, the J end lost 0 bases, and 6 bases lay between the germline ends. CDR3 in amino acids: CASSFLSSYNSPLHF. The DNA of the CDR3 is TGTGCCAGCAGTTTCTTGAGCTCCTATAATTCACCCCTCCACTTT.

This chain connects TRBV18 to TRBJ1-1, with unresolved D. CDR1 and CDR2 (germline): KGHSH, LQKENI. This CDR3 has 13 residues. Between the trimmed V and J ends, which lost 0 bases and 10 bases, there was a span of 12 bases. The CDR3 nucleotides read TGTGCCAGCTCACCACCAGATAGCGGTTTAGCTTTCTTT. Its protein product is CASSPPDSGLAFF.

This chain links TRBV6-5 with TRBJ2-5, with a tentative D call TRBD2 (6 bases). CDR3 length: 15 residues. V gave up 0 bases and J gave up 4 bases, with 12 bases separating them. The germline V gene has CDR1 MNHEY and CDR2 SVGAGI. CDR3 sequence reads: CASSYSGGIGETQYF. The CDR3 nucleotides are TGTGCCAGCAGTTACTCGGGCGGGATTGGAGAGACCCAGTACTTC.

The chain combines TRBV7-9 with TRBJ1-1; possible D gene TRBD1, 6 bases. Trimming removed 5 bases from V and 0 bases from J, with 16 bases in between. This CDR3 spans 16 amino acids. CDR1 and CDR2 (germline): SEHNR, FQNEAQ (reference sequence). CDR3 sequence: CASSLTGRVMNTEAFF. CDR3 nucleotide sequence: TGTGCCAGCAGCCTGACAGGTAGGGTCATGAACACTGAAGCTTTCTTT.

The V gene is TRBV7-3, the J gene TRBJ2-1; D not resolved. V lost 5 bases and J lost 0, with 11 bases in between. Germline CDR1 and CDR2: SGHTA and FQGTGA. There are 15 residues in the CDR3. CDR3 sequence reads: CASSPDASSYNEQFF. CDR3 in DNA: TGTGCCAGCAGCCCGGACGCAAGCTCCTACAATGAGCAGTTCTTC.